Listed below are T cell receptor beta chains from one sample, sequenced in a study of shared clonotypes between healthy human individuals. TCRdb keeps only in-frame clones here, not all; method: immunoSEQ multiplex PCR. The sample has 800,000 to 950,000 clones; 90% to 97% are singletons. The sequenced sample was naive CD8+ T cells sorted from blood. These receptor sequences come from a man aged 25-40 years in good health. CDR3s include the opening cysteine and the closing phenylalanine or tryptophan. Each record gives: V gene, CDR3 length, D gene, clone size, J gene, CDR3 protein, CDR3 DNA. The D gene is left open where the match is weak. Size values are once, few and many counts, or a class for expanded clones, and some rows have none.

V: TRBV5-1; length: 14; D: TRBD2; size: few; J: TRBJ2-7; CDR3: CASSFTGGPGEQYF; DNA: TGCGCCAGCAGCTTTACGGGAGGGCCGGGCGAGCAGTACTTC
V: TRBV6-4; length: 13; D: TRBD1; size: once; J: TRBJ1-2; CDR3: CASRTGTDYGYTF; DNA: TGTGCCAGCAGAACCGGGACAGACTATGGCTACACCTTC
V: TRBV4-3; length: 18; D: TRBD1; size: NA; J: TRBJ1-2; CDR3: CASSQESSRDRGLSGYTF; DNA: TGCGCCAGCAGCCAAGAGTCCAGCCGGGACAGGGGTCTCTCTGGCTACACCTTC
V: TRBV11-1; length: 15; D: TRBD1; size: NA; J: TRBJ2-7; CDR3: CASSPPGTEAYEQYF; DNA: TGTGCCAGCAGCCCCCCCGGGACAGAAGCCTACGAGCAGTACTTC
V: TRBV29-1; length: 17; D: TRBD2; size: NA; J: TRBJ2-1; CDR3: CSVTGLEGGGSYNEQFF; DNA: TGCAGCGTTACGGGACTAGAGGGCGGAGGTAGCTACAATGAGCAGTTCTTC
V: TRBV19; length: 14; D: TRBD1; size: once; J: TRBJ2-7; CDR3: CASSSGTGGYEQYF; DNA: TGTGCCAGTAGTTCCGGGACAGGGGGCTACGAGCAGTACTTC
V: TRBV11-2; length: 15; D: TRBD2; size: NA; J: TRBJ2-2; CDR3: CASSQAGLATGELFF; DNA: TGTGCCAGCAGCCAAGCGGGATTAGCCACCGGGGAGCTGTTTTTT
V: TRBV7-9; length: 15; D: NA; size: NA; J: TRBJ2-1; CDR3: CASSPPPGRNNEQFF; DNA: TGTGCCAGCAGCCCTCCCCCAGGGCGGAACAATGAGCAGTTCTTC
V: TRBV11-2; length: 15; D: NA; size: NA; J: TRBJ2-1; CDR3: CASSATQTSYNEQFF; DNA: TGTGCCAGCAGCGCGACTCAGACATCCTACAATGAGCAGTTCTTC
V: TRBV2; length: 14; D: TRBD1; size: NA; J: TRBJ2-7; CDR3: CASIQRGQGYEQYF; DNA: TGTGCCAGCATCCAACGGGGACAGGGCTACGAGCAGTACTTC
V: TRBV27; length: 13; D: NA; size: NA; J: TRBJ1-5; CDR3: CASSPRQGQPQHF; DNA: TGTGCCAGCAGTCCCCGGCAGGGCCAGCCCCAGCATTTT
V: TRBV28; length: 14; D: TRBD2; size: NA; J: TRBJ2-1; CDR3: CAIGTSGSYNEQFF; DNA: TGTGCCATCGGGACTAGCGGTTCCTACAATGAGCAGTTCTTC
V: TRBV28; length: 15; D: NA; size: NA; J: TRBJ1-2; CDR3: CARRRDSKGGYGYTF; DNA: TGTGCCCGACGCAGGGATAGTAAAGGAGGCTATGGCTACACCTTC
V: TRBV11-2; length: 14; D: TRBD2; size: once; J: TRBJ2-1; CDR3: CASSPREGGFGQFF; DNA: TGTGCCAGCAGCCCAAGGGAGGGAGGGTTCGGGCAGTTCTTC
V: TRBV7-7; length: 13; D: TRBD1; size: once; J: TRBJ2-7; CDR3: CASSLRTGREQYF; DNA: TGTGCCAGCAGCTTGAGGACAGGGAGGGAGCAGTACTTC
V: TRBV7-9; length: 9; D: NA; size: NA; J: TRBJ1-1; CDR3: CASSVEAFF; DNA: TGTGCCAGCAGCGTCGAAGCTTTCTTT
V: TRBV4-1; length: 17; D: NA; size: NA; J: TRBJ1-3; CDR3: CASSLEVWENSGNTIYF; DNA: TGCGCCAGCAGCCTCGAGGTTTGGGAAAACTCTGGAAACACCATATATTTT